The 18 T cell receptor beta chains given below trace back to one sample, sequenced in a study of T cell clonality in common variable immunodeficiency. Some clones are missing from TCRdb's copy, which holds only in-frame ones; the method was immunoSEQ multiplex PCR. The data show around 60,000 clones, with none appearing a single time. Sequencing was carried out using peripheral blood mononuclear cells. Receptors were obtained from a person aged 18 to 70 in good health.

This clone was counted ten times or more. The read comes to an end 3 residues before the CDR3 does, leaving the germline J gene to fill in the end. The genes are TRBV4-1 and TRBJ2-3; D is unresolved. The V gene lost 3 bases and the J gene lost 5 bases, with 12 bases spanning the gap. CDR3 size: 14 residues. The V gene's germline CDR1 is MGHRA and CDR2 YSYEKL. The CDR3 sequence is CASSQSSIEDTQYF. Partial CDR3 DNA: TGCGCCAGCAGCCAGTCCTCCATAGAAGATACG.

This clone appeared many times. The CDR3 end is not reached by the read, which stops 3 residues before it; the germline J gene fills it in. The chain has TRBV19 and TRBJ2-1; 8 bases line up with TRBD1. The CDR3 runs to 14 residues. Per germline, CDR1 LNHDA and CDR2 SQIVND (reference sequence). The ends lost 5 bases at V and 7 bases at J; junction bases unmatched: 7. Partial CDR3 DNA: TGTGCCAGTAGTCCTACAGGGGGACGGAATGAG. Residues: CASSPTGGRNE. The full CDR3 is CASSPTGGRNEQFF.

This clone was recorded many times. The read is 3 residues too short to cover the CDR3 end, so that end is filled in from the germline J gene. This sequence joins TRBV18 and TRBJ2-3; a possible D gene is TRBD2 (7 bases). The V gene's germline CDR1 is KGHSH and CDR2 LQKENI. The CDR3 sequence is 15 residues long. Trimming took 0 bases from V and 5 from J, leaving 12 bases between them. CDR3 loop: CASSPPGGPIDTQYF. CDR3 DNA (partial): TGTGCCAGCTCACCACCGGGGGGGCCGATAGATACG.

This clone was counted many times. The CDR3 end falls 3 residues outside the read, so it is completed with the germline J gene. The chain uses TRBV30 and TRBJ2-2; the D is unclear. Germline-derived CDR1 and CDR2 are GTSNPN and SVGIG (reference sequence). The germline V and J ends were trimmed by 1 base and 2 bases, with 8 bases remaining between them. CDR3 length: 14 residues. The covered CDR3 bases are TGTGCCTGGAGTGGACTCCTAAACACCGGGGAG. It translates to CAWSGLLNTGE. The entire CDR3 is CAWSGLLNTGELFF.

There are many counts of this clone. The CDR3 end lies 3 residues beyond the end of the read and is filled in from the germline J gene. The rearrangement links TRBV7-9 to TRBJ2-7, with 14 bases identical to TRBD2. The V and J ends lost 10 bases and 1 base, in that order; junction bases with no gene match: 6. Germline CDR1 and CDR2: SEHNR and FQNEAQ (reference sequence). This CDR3 contains 15 residues. The CDR3 loop is CATIGLAGGSYEQYF. The sequenced part of the CDR3 DNA is TGTGCCACCATTGGACTAGCGGGAGGTTCCTACGAG. The variable domain in full, with the rest retrieved from reference TRBV7-9 and TRBJ2-7, is DTGVSQNPRHKITKRGQNVTFRCDPISEHNRLYWYRQTLGQGPEFLTYFQNEAQLEKSRLLSDRFSAERPKGSFSTLEIQRTEQGDSAMYLCATIGLAGGSYEQYFGPGTRLTVT.

Many counts were recorded for this clone. The read comes to an end 3 residues before the CDR3 does, leaving the germline J gene to fill in the end. V gene TRBV2 combines with J gene TRBJ2-7; no firm D call. V was clipped by 3 bases and J by 2 bases, with 11 bases between them. Per the germline V gene, CDR1 is SNHLY and CDR2 is FYNNEI. The CDR3 covers 14 residues. CDR3 bases read: TGTGCCAGCAGTGATCTCCAGATAACCTACGAG. Protein product: CASSDLQITYE. The complete CDR3 sequence is CASSDLQITYEQYF. The full variable domain, its missing parts supplied by reference TRBV2 and TRBJ2-7, is EPEVTQTPSHQVTQMGQEVILRCVPISNHLYFYWYRQILGQKVEFLVSFYNNEISEKSEIFDDQFSVERPDGSNFTLKIRSTKLEDSAMYFCASSDLQITYEQYFGPGTRLTVT.

This clone was recorded many times. The CDR3 goes on 3 residues after the read ends, and that part is filled in from the germline J gene. The chain has TRBV28 and TRBJ1-2; D is uncertain. The CDR3 length is 16 residues. Germline-derived CDR1 and CDR2 are MDHEN and SYDVKM. Trimming cost V 10 bases and J 4 bases, with 25 bases left between them. Incomplete CDR3 DNA: TGTGCCACGATCAGACTAGACGAGGTCCTACCCTATGGC. Protein: CATIRLDEVLPYG. The entire CDR3 reads CATIRLDEVLPYGYTF.

This clone was counted at least ten times. The CDR3 is cut off 3 residues early in the read; its end comes from the germline J gene. The V call is TRBV5-1, the J call TRBJ1-4; TRBD1 agrees at 9 bases. In germline, CDR1 is SGHRS, CDR2 YFSETQ. The CDR3 contains 19 residues. J gave up 0 bases and V 1 base, and 10 bases lay outside the gene matches. CDR3 DNA, as far as it was read: TGCGCCAGCAGCTTGAATCCCGGGACAGGGACCTCAACTAATGAAAAA. It translates to CASSLNPGTGTSTNEK. The full CDR3 is CASSLNPGTGTSTNEKLFF.

This clone has at least ten counts. The observed sequence ends 3 residues before the CDR3 terminus, with the missing tail filled in from the germline J gene. This chain connects TRBV12-3 or TRBV12-4 to TRBJ2-1; D gene uncertain. This CDR3 has 15 amino acids. Deletions cut 6 bases from V and 1 base from J, with 13 bases between. CDR3 residues: CASRVAHTSYNEQFF. The covered CDR3 bases are TGTGCCAGCAGGGTAGCTCACACATCCTACAATGAG.

This clone was seen at least ten times. The covered CDR3 bases are TGTGCCAGCAGTGCTCACGGGACAGGGTTTGATACG. The encoded protein is CASSAHGTGFDT. The full-length CDR3 reads as CASSAHGTGFDTQYF. The chain recombines TRBV2 with TRBJ2-3; TRBD1 aligns across 9 bases. The read terminates 3 residues before the CDR3 end, so the remaining end is supplied by the germline J gene. Germline-derived CDR1 and CDR2 are SNHLY and FYNNEI. The CDR3 contains 15 residues. With 4 bases clipped from V and 6 bases from J, the junction kept 8 bases outside the gene matches.

This clone was found many times. The read ends 3 residues before the CDR3 terminus; that terminus is restored from the germline J gene. V usage is TRBV6-1 and J usage is TRBJ1-1; D unclear. Trimming took 4 bases from V and 3 from J, leaving 12 bases between them. CDR3 length equals 14 residues. In germline, CDR1 is MNHNS, CDR2 SASEGT. CDR3 loop: CASSGAAMDTEAFF. The part of the CDR3 DNA that was read is TGTGCCAGCAGTGGGGCAGCTATGGACACTGAA.

This clone was seen repeatedly, ten times or more. The read halts 3 residues ahead of the CDR3 end, with the missing end drawn from the germline J gene. The rearrangement joins TRBV5-4 to TRBJ2-2; D unresolved. The CDR3 consists of 16 residues. Trimming stripped 0 bases from V and 0 bases from J, with 9 bases between. Germline lookup yields CDR1 SGHNT and CDR2 YYREEE (reference sequence). This chain's CDR3 is CASSLEWATNTGELFF. CDR3 DNA, as far as it was read: TGTGCCAGCAGCTTGGAGTGGGCTACGAACACCGGGGAG.

This clone was counted ten times or more. Sequencing ends 3 residues short of the CDR3 end; the germline J gene provides the rest. The chain couples TRBV24-1 to TRBJ2-5; maybe TRBD1 (5 bases). V was pared by 4 bases and J by 4 bases, with 9 bases between. The CDR3 is 13 amino acids. Germline CDR1 and CDR2: KGHDR and SFDVKD. This CDR3 reads CATSDFRGETQYF. The part of the CDR3 DNA that was read is TGTGCCACCAGTGACTTTAGGGGAGAGACC.

This clone was found many times. The DNA ends 3 residues before the CDR3 does, and the rest of the CDR3 is filled in from the germline J gene. This rearrangement joins TRBV28 to TRBJ2-1; unclear D gene. CDR3 length: 18 residues. The ends were cut back, 6 bases at V and 1 base at J, with 22 bases in the middle. Looked up from germline, CDR1 is MDHEN and CDR2 is SYDVKM. The CDR3 is CASRHLRRARGSYNEQFF. The DNA read from the CDR3 is TGTGCCAGCAGGCATCTTAGAAGAGCGAGAGGATCCTACAATGAG.

This clone was seen many times. The CDR3 extends 3 residues past the end of the read, so its final part is completed from the germline J gene. The V and J genes are TRBV2 and TRBJ2-7, with a tentative D call TRBD1 (6 bases). The V gene lost 8 bases and the J gene lost 6 bases, with 8 bases spanning the gap. The CDR3 is made up of 10 amino acids. Germline assignment: CDR1 SNHLY and CDR2 FYNNEI. The part of the CDR3 DNA that was read is TGTGCCAGCGCCAGGGGCGAG. Its protein is CASARGE. The full CDR3 protein reads CASARGEQYF.

This clone was seen ten or more times. The CDR3 goes on 3 residues after the read ends, and that part is filled in from the germline J gene. The chain couples TRBV2 to TRBJ2-7; TRBD2 is a possible D gene (6 bases). The germline V and J ends were trimmed by 5 bases and 3 bases, with 23 bases remaining between them. The germline V gene encodes CDR1 SNHLY and CDR2 FYNNEI. The CDR3 extends over 17 amino acids. CDR3 amino acids: CASSPGSNFGGFYEQYF. The sequenced CDR3 bases are TGTGCCAGCAGTCCGGGATCGAACTTTGGGGGGTTCTACGAG.

This clone was recorded many times. The DNA ends 3 residues before the CDR3 does, and the rest of the CDR3 is filled in from the germline J gene. The chain carries TRBV27 and TRBJ2-1; TRBD2 might be the D (5 bases). The CDR3 consists of 14 residues. V was clipped by 5 bases and J by 2 bases, with 10 bases between them. The germline V gene has CDR1 MNHEY and CDR2 SMNVEV (reference sequence). The part of the CDR3 DNA that was read is TGTGCCAGCAGTCCAGAGGGCCCCTACAATGAG. Translation: CASSPEGPYNE. The entire CDR3 is CASSPEGPYNEQFF.

Many counts were recorded for this clone. The chain's CDR3 is CAITGGRTTNEKLFF. CDR3 DNA, as far as it was read: TGTGCCATAACAGGGGGGCGAACAACTAATGAAAAA. The chain recombines TRBV2 with TRBJ1-4, with 8 nucleotides matching TRBD1. The missing CDR3 end, 3 residues past where the read stops, is filled in from the germline J gene. The length of the CDR3 is 15 residues. From germline, CDR1 is SNHLY and CDR2 FYNNEI. Unmatched junction bases numbered 7, after V lost 10 bases and J lost 0 bases.